The rows below give T cell receptor beta chains drawn from one sample of a study of cytomegalovirus exposure and HLA in healthy donors. Assay: immunoSEQ multiplex PCR; the TCRdb copy retains only in-frame clones and omits some. The repertoire holds about 150,000 clones, with roughly 80% as singletons. Sequencing input: PBMCs. The source is a human donor in good health. Both conserved end residues are part of each CDR3. D genes are given only for firm matches. Clone size is given for some rows only: seen once, a few or many times, or a class if the clone is expanded.

V gene,D gene,J gene,clone size,CDR3 protein,CDR3 DNA
TRBV6-5,.,TRBJ2-7,few,CASSYQLAADEQYF,TGTGCCAGCAGTTATCAACTAGCAGCGGACGAGCAGTACTTC
TRBV5-1,.,TRBJ2-7,.,CATLRLLPYEQYF,TGCGCCACCCTACGACTGCTACCCTACGAGCAGTACTTC
TRBV5-1,.,TRBJ1-1,.,CASSLDRQAANIEAFF,TGCGCCAGCAGCTTGGACAGGCAAGCAGCGAACATTGAAGCTTTCTTT
TRBV9,TRBD1,TRBJ2-6,.,CASSPGQGAFSGANVLTF,TGTGCCAGCAGCCCAGGACAGGGGGCTTTCTCTGGGGCCAACGTCCTGACTTTC
TRBV10-2,.,TRBJ1-6,.,CASGQALNSPLHF,TGCGCCAGCGGGCAGGCCCTAAATTCACCCCTCCACTTT
TRBV5-1,.,TRBJ2-2,.,CASRDTHTGELFF,TGCGCCAGCCGGGACACACACACCGGGGAGCTGTTTTTT
TRBV18,.,TRBJ1-3,.,CASSPPARASGNTIYF,TGTGCCAGCTCACCACCGGCCAGGGCGTCTGGAAACACCATATATTTT
TRBV5-1,TRBD1,TRBJ1-1,.,CASSWTGVDGAFF,TGCGCCAGCAGCTGGACAGGGGTTGATGGGGCTTTCTTT
TRBV14,TRBD1,TRBJ1-3,.,CASSLRQGGNTIYF,TGTGCCAGCAGCCTCCGACAGGGGGGAAACACCATATATTTT
TRBV10-3,.,TRBJ1-5,.,CAISEQGQPQHF,TGTGCCATCAGTGAGCAGGGACAGCCCCAGCATTTT
TRBV15,TRBD1,TRBJ1-2,.,CATSRLLPGQGALKGFGYTF,TGTGCCACCAGCAGACTACTACCGGGACAGGGGGCGCTTAAGGGTTTTGGCTACACCTTC
TRBV6-5,.,TRBJ1-2,.,CASSIDQGRRGYTF,TGTGCCAGCAGCATTGATCAGGGCCGACGAGGCTACACCTTC
TRBV30,.,TRBJ2-5,.,CAWSYGRETQYF,TGTGCCTGGAGCTACGGTAGAGAGACCCAGTACTTC
TRBV21-1,.,TRBJ1-5,.,CASSKAGTNYQPQHF,TGTGCCAGCAGCAAAGCGGGCACCAACTATCAGCCCCAGCATTTT
TRBV12-5,.,TRBJ1-1,.,CASGERGTEAFF,TGTGCTAGTGGCGAAAGGGGCACTGAAGCTTTCTTT
TRBV9,TRBD2,TRBJ2-5,.,CASSETSGRGGETQYF,TGTGCCAGCAGCGAGACTAGCGGGCGGGGGGGAGAGACCCAGTACTTC
TRBV7-2,.,TRBJ1-4,.,CASSLDIGSTNEKLFF,TGTGCCAGCAGCTTAGACATTGGCTCGACTAATGAAAAACTGTTTTTT
TRBV28,TRBD1,TRBJ1-1,once,CASSRTGLNTEAFF,TGTGCCAGCAGTAGGACAGGATTGAACACTGAAGCTTTCTTT
TRBV2,.,TRBJ1-1,few,CASSAQLNTEAFF,TGTGCCAGCAGTGCACAGCTGAACACTGAAGCTTTCTTT
TRBV11-1,.,TRBJ2-2,.,CASSLKQNTGELFF,TGTGCCAGCAGCTTAAAACAGAACACCGGGGAGCTGTTTTTT
TRBV7-6,.,TRBJ2-7,.,CASSLAGIRDYEQYF,TGTGCCAGCAGCTTAGCTGGTATTCGGGACTACGAGCAGTACTTC
TRBV18,TRBD1,TRBJ1-1,.,CASSSTTGGFWTEAFF,TGTGCCAGCTCATCCACGACAGGGGGATTTTGGACTGAAGCTTTCTTT
TRBV6-8,.,TRBJ2-3,.,CASSYPDIEEGASTDTQYF,TGTGCCAGCAGTTACCCCGACATTGAGGAGGGGGCAAGCACAGATACGCAGTATTTT
TRBV15,.,TRBJ1-5,.,CATSSSYQPQHF,TGTGCCACCAGCAGCTCTTATCAGCCCCAGCATTTT
TRBV15,.,TRBJ2-7,.,CATSRGSPPYEQYF,TGTGCCACCAGCAGAGGTAGCCCCCCCTACGAGCAGTACTTC
TRBV9,.,TRBJ1-5,few,CASSVGVGGNQPQHF,TGTGCCAGCAGCGTAGGGGTCGGGGGCAATCAGCCCCAGCATTTT
TRBV19,TRBD1,TRBJ1-2,.,CASSIAAGTGTNYGYTF,TGTGCCAGTAGTATAGCCGCCGGGACAGGGACCAACTATGGCTACACCTTC
TRBV5-7,TRBD1,TRBJ1-5,.,CASSCTGAVQPQHF,TGTGCCAGCAGCTGCACAGGGGCCGTTCAGCCCCAGCATTTT
TRBV5-1,TRBD2,TRBJ2-1,few,CASSLVSGGFDEQFF,TGCGCCAGCAGCTTGGTTTCGGGAGGGTTCGATGAGCAGTTCTTC
TRBV5-1,TRBD1,TRBJ1-5,.,CASRDRGSNQPQHF,TGCGCCAGCAGAGACAGGGGTAGCAATCAGCCCCAGCATTTT
TRBV5-8,.,TRBJ2-7,.,CASSLAGLPYEQYF,TGTGCCAGCAGCTTGGCAGGCCTTCCCTACGAGCAGTACTTC
TRBV29-1,TRBD2,TRBJ2-7,.,CSAVPASGSIYEQYF,TGCAGCGCCGTGCCCGCTAGCGGGAGTATTTACGAGCAGTACTTC
TRBV25-1,.,TRBJ2-3,.,CASIAGVGTQYF,TGTGCCAGCATCGCCGGGGTGGGGACGCAGTATTTT
TRBV18,.,TRBJ1-5,.,CASSPAGDQPQHF,TGTGCCAGCTCACCAGCGGGGGATCAGCCCCAGCATTTT
TRBV29-1,TRBD1,TRBJ2-7,.,CSAGQGEASYEQYF,TGCAGCGCTGGACAGGGGGAGGCCAGCTACGAGCAGTACTTC
TRBV19,TRBD1,TRBJ2-6,.,CASERDRGPPWRSGANVLTF,TGTGCCAGTGAAAGGGACAGGGGGCCCCCATGGAGGTCCGGGGCCAACGTCCTGACTTTC
TRBV7-8,.,TRBJ2-7,.,CASSLAFGVDSYEQYF,TGTGCCAGCAGCTTAGCGTTCGGGGTAGACTCCTACGAGCAGTACTTC
TRBV6-5,TRBD2,TRBJ2-1,.,CASSPRLAGSNEQFF,TGTGCCAGCAGCCCCCGACTAGCGGGGTCCAATGAGCAGTTCTTC
TRBV14,TRBD1,TRBJ1-2,.,CASSQAGTGAYGYTF,TGTGCCAGCAGCCAAGCAGGGACAGGAGCCTATGGCTACACCTTC
TRBV5-1,.,TRBJ2-7,.,CASSEEPGNTYEQYF,TGCGCCAGCAGCGAGGAACCGGGGAATACCTACGAGCAGTACTTC
TRBV7-9,TRBD1,TRBJ2-7,.,CSSSFTTGEREDEQYF,TGTTCCAGCAGCTTTACGACAGGGGAAAGGGAGGACGAGCAGTACTTC
TRBV30,.,TRBJ2-1,few,CAWSYVESVNEQFF,TGTGCCTGGAGTTACGTCGAGAGCGTCAATGAGCAGTTCTTC
TRBV7-2,.,TRBJ2-5,few,CASSISQETQYF,TGTGCCAGCAGCATATCACAGGAGACCCAGTACTTC
TRBV19,TRBD1,TRBJ2-7,.,CASARDRGPYEQYF,TGTGCCAGCGCCCGAGACAGGGGACCCTACGAGCAGTACTTC